Presented here are 10 T cell receptor beta chains from one specimen sequenced in a study of beta chain features in type 1 diabetes. TCRB transcripts that were expressed got sequenced, as all of the isolated RNA had been reverse transcribed. Sequenced by immunoSEQ multiplex PCR; TCRdb stores in-frame clones only, minus some. Of around 130,000 clones listed, 16% are singletons. Antigen specificity for these receptors is unknown. Broader study findings: Across all four CD4+ subsets, people with type 1 diabetes showed modestly shorter TCRB CDR3s.

Sequenced sample: central memory CD4+ T cells from blood. Every receptor here comes from a man aged 30 to 45 with type 1 diabetes.

This clone was detected a few times. V gene TRBV27 combines with J gene TRBJ2-5; TRBD2 matches at 9 bases. The CDR3 is 15 residues long. Looked up from germline, CDR1 is MNHEY and CDR2 is SMNVEV (reference sequence). V lost 5 bases and J lost 5; bases outside the gene matches: 9. The CDR3 nucleotides are TGTGCCAGCAGTCCCAGGACTAGCGCTGGGGAGACCCAGTACTTC. Translation: CASSPRTSAGETQYF.

This clone was counted between two and nine times. This rearrangement joins TRBV15 to TRBJ1-1; D not certain. This CDR3 comprises 13 residues. Germline CDR1 reads LNHNV; CDR2 reads YYDKDF (reference sequence). Between the trimmed V and J ends, which lost 3 bases and 5 bases, there was a span of 10 bases. CDR3 sequence (DNA): TGTGCCACCAGCAGGGACCCACAGACTGAAGCTTTCTTT. Translation: CATSRDPQTEAFF.

This clone was found a few times. The chain is built from TRBV27 and TRBJ2-7; TRBD1 might be the D (6 bases). This CDR3 is built from 15 residues. The ends were cut back, 6 bases at V and 2 bases at J, with 17 bases in the middle. Germline assignment: CDR1 MNHEY and CDR2 SMNVEV (reference sequence). CDR3 loop: CASSSSRGGAYEQYF. The DNA of the CDR3 is TGTGCCAGCAGCTCCTCCCGAGGGGGAGCCTACGAGCAGTACTTC.

This clone has a handful of counts. V and J are TRBV5-1 and TRBJ2-5, with D possibly TRBD1 on 5 matching bases. The CDR3 is 15 amino acids. Per the germline V gene, CDR1 is SGHRS and CDR2 is YFSETQ. V shed 4 bases and J shed 4 bases, with 17 bases lying between them. Written as DNA, the CDR3 is TGCGCCAGCAGCCTGGGGCAAGGGTCTGGAGAGACCCAGTACTTC. This encodes CASSLGQGSGETQYF.

In the case of this clone: A read error may be the cause here, since a much bigger clone is one base away. The chain couples TRBV29-1 to TRBJ2-1; no reliable D call. Germline V lookup: CDR1 SQVTM, CDR2 ANQGSEA. The CDR3 sequence is 13 residues long. V shed 7 bases and J shed 4 bases, with 14 bases lying between them. The CDR3 sequence is CSGDEDEYNEQFF. CDR3 coding DNA: TGCAGCGGTGACGAGGACGAATACAATGAGCAGTTCTTC.

This clone was detected a few times. The chain recombines TRBV9 with TRBJ2-7; 8 bases align to TRBD1. The CDR3 contains 15 residues. Germline V CDR1 and CDR2: SGDLS, YYNGEE. J gave up 5 bases and V 3 bases, and 10 bases lay outside the gene matches. CDR3 sequence: CASSAFDRGLHEQYF. The CDR3 region has the DNA TGTGCCAGCAGCGCTTTCGACAGGGGACTCCACGAGCAGTACTTC.

This chain uses TRBV29-1 with TRBJ1-5; 7 bases align to TRBD1. This CDR3 comprises 13 residues. Germline loops: CDR1 SQVTM, CDR2 ANQGSEA. V shed 6 bases and J 3 bases; nucleotides not matched to a gene: 5. For the CDR3, the DNA is TGCAGCGTGAGGACAGGTACCAATCAGCCCCAGCATTTT. Translating gives CSVRTGTNQPQHF.

This clone has more than one count but fewer than ten. This sample includes further DNA sequences coding for the same CDR3. This CDR3 reads CASSPGAGYTF. DNA of the CDR3: TGTGCCAGCTCACCGGGTGCAGGCTACACCTTC. The chain has TRBV18 and TRBJ1-2; D is unclear. Germline CDR1 and CDR2: KGHSH and LQKENI. CDR3 length: 11 residues. The V end was cut by 3 bases, the J end by 8 bases, with 7 bases between.

V is TRBV7-8 and J is TRBJ2-6; TRBD1 might be the D (6 bases). Trimming pared 5 bases from V and 2 bases from J, leaving 10 bases between. Germline V gene lookup returns CDR1 SGHVS and CDR2 FQNEAQ. The CDR3 has 15 amino acids. The CDR3 reads CASSLQGTGANVLTF. The CDR3 DNA follows: TGTGCCAGCAGCCTACAGGGTACTGGGGCCAACGTCCTGACTTTC.

This clone was seen more than once but under ten times. The V call is TRBV29-1, the J call TRBJ2-5; D perhaps matches TRBD1 (5 bases). V lost 2 bases and J lost 9, with 13 bases in between. Germline V gene data show CDR1 as SQVTM and CDR2 as ANQGSEA. CDR3 length: 12 residues. CDR3 sequence (DNA): TGCAGCGTTGAATCCAGGGATGGGCCCCAGTACTTC. Translating it yields CSVESRDGPQYF. The full variable domain, with the rest looked up from reference TRBV29-1 and TRBJ2-5, is SAVISQKPSRDICQRGTSLTIQCQVDSQVTMMFWYRQQPGQSLTLIATANQGSEATYESGFVIDKFPISRPNLTFSTLTVSNMSPEDSSIYLCSVESRDGPQYFGPGTRLLVL.